This entry features one T cell receptor (beta chain) sequence. This entry comes from a study of blood T cell repertoires in COVID-19. Clones were read by immunoSEQ multiplex PCR, and TCRdb kept only the in-frame ones, dropping some. The data contain 60,000 to 70,000 clones, around 92% of them seen just once; the ten biggest clones take up around 13%. The ends lost 5 bases at V and 6 bases at J; junction bases unmatched: 9. Germline V gene data show CDR1 as SGHVS and CDR2 as FQNEAQ. CDR3 length: 15 residues. The V and J genes are TRBV7-8 and TRBJ1-4; TRBD1 aligns across 7 bases. The source is a human donor with active COVID-19. The donor label of this sample is uncertain. The source material was peripheral blood. The CDR3 protein is CASSTRDSLHEKLFF. The CDR3 region has the DNA TGTGCCAGCAGCACTCGGGACAGTTTACATGAAAAACTGTTTTTT.